Below, one T cell receptor beta chain is given with its context. This record comes from a study of blood T cell repertoires in COVID-19. On the study more broadly: The samples span acute and convalescent COVID-19 from the United States, Italy and Spain. From T cells, B-cell-depleted T cells, or PBMCs came the material, which was cDNA or gDNA.

Per the original methods: Reference gene primer amplification yielded estimated nucleated cell counts. Assay used: immunoSEQ multiplex PCR; TCRdb lists only in-frame clones, some missing. V, J and clone size are those of that table, while D and trimming were read from the DNA. The table includes 150,000 or so clones, 87% detected once. The sample taken for sequencing was peripheral blood. The receptor's source is a human donor in a cohort sampled during active COVID-19.

CDR3 residues: CASSLDRGTQPQHF. CDR3 bases: TGTGCCAGCAGCCTTGACAGGGGAACTCAGCCCCAGCATTTT. The chain uses TRBV7-2 and TRBJ1-5; the match to TRBD1 covers 8 bases. CDR3 length: 14 residues. CDR1 and CDR2 (germline): SGHTA, FQGNSA. The J segment lost 6 bases and the V segment lost 5 bases, leaving 6 bases of the junction unmatched.